This T cell receptor beta chain comes out of a study of OX40 agonist ivuxolimab in advanced cancers. Study details: Eligibility admitted prior anti-PD-1, anti-PD-L1 or anti-CTLA-4 therapy; roughly 37% had some.

Profiled with immunoSEQ multiplex PCR; TCRdb holds only in-frame clones, not every one. The repertoire holds 55,000 to 65,000 clones, with approximately 91% as singletons. This clone occurred once. Its antigen is currently unknown. V shed 6 bases, J shed 0 bases, and the junction held 14 bases outside the gene matches. Germline V gene data show CDR1 as LNHDA and CDR2 as SQIVND (reference sequence). This CDR3 is built from 18 residues. Study observations and caveats: Partial responders receiving 0.1-3.0 mg/kg showed among the lowest clonal expansion. Antigen specificity was not determined for the expanded peripheral T cells.

The TCR originated in an adult with an advanced solid tumor such as melanoma, head and neck, liver or kidney cancer. The source was CD4+ or CD8+ T cells sorted from blood, collected in a trial of the OX40 agonist ivuxolimab. The rearrangement joins TRBV19 to TRBJ2-3; 8 bases align to TRBD2. The CDR3 protein is CASSLTSGHSSSTDTQYF. In nucleotides, the CDR3 is TGTGCCAGTAGCCTAACTAGCGGACACTCCTCTAGCACAGATACGCAGTATTTT. Drawing the rest from reference TRBV19 and TRBJ2-3, the complete variable domain is DGGITQSPKYLFRKEGQNVTLSCEQNLNHDAMYWYRQDPGQGLRLIYYSQIVNDFQKGDIAEGYSVSREKKESFPLTVTSAQKNPTAFYLCASSLTSGHSSSTDTQYFGPGTRLTVL.